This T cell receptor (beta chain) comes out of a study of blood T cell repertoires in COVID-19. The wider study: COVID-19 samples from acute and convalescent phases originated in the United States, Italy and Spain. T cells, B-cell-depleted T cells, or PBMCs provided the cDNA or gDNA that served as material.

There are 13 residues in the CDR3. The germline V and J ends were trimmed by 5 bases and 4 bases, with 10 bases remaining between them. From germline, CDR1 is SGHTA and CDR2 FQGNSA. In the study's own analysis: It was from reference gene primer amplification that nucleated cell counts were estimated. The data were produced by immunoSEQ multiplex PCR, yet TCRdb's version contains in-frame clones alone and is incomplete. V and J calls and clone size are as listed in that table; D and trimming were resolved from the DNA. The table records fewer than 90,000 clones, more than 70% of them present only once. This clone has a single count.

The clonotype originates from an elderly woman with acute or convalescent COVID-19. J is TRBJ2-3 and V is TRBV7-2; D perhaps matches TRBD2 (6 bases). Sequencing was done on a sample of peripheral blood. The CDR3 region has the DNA TGTGCCAGCAGCCGGGGGTTGGCAGATACGCAGTATTTT. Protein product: CASSRGLADTQYF.